Presented here are 28 T cell receptor beta chains from one specimen sequenced in a study of graft-versus-host responses after intestinal transplantation. These TCRs are of unknown antigen specificity. TCRdb's copy holds only in-frame clones and misses some; the assay was immunoSEQ multiplex PCR. The sample carries roughly 120,000 clones, 90% recorded once. The specimen comprised unstimulated CD4+ T cells sorted from spleen or lymph node cells, sampled before intestinal transplant. These receptors all come from a human donor who received an intestinal transplant.

The chain carries TRBV5-4 and TRBJ2-2, with TRBD2 identical over 7 bases. Germline-derived CDR1 and CDR2 are SGHNT and YYREEE (reference sequence). This CDR3 has 16 amino acids. With 4 bases clipped from V and 0 bases from J, the junction kept 6 bases outside the gene matches. The DNA of the CDR3 is TGTGCCAGCAGCCCCCCTAGCGGCCCGAACACCGGGGAGCTGTTTTTT. This encodes CASSPPSGPNTGELFF. Full variable domain (rest looked up from reference TRBV5-4 and TRBJ2-2): ETGVTQSPTHLIKTRGQQVTLRCSSQSGHNTVSWYQQALGQGPQFIFQYYREEENGRGNFPPRFSGLQFPNYSSELNVNALELDDSALYLCASSPPSGPNTGELFFGEGSRLTVL.

The chain carries TRBV5-4 and TRBJ2-2; D is ambiguous. V dropped 3 bases and J dropped 0 bases, with 12 bases sitting between them. The germline gives CDR1 SGHNT, CDR2 YYREEE (reference sequence). This CDR3 has 16 residues. This CDR3 reads CASSSPAGSNTGELFF. CDR3 sequence (DNA): TGTGCCAGCAGCTCACCGGCAGGATCGAACACCGGGGAGCTGTTTTTT. The whole variable domain, filled in from reference TRBV5-4 and TRBJ2-2, reads ETGVTQSPTHLIKTRGQQVTLRCSSQSGHNTVSWYQQALGQGPQFIFQYYREEENGRGNFPPRFSGLQFPNYSSELNVNALELDDSALYLCASSSPAGSNTGELFFGEGSRLTVL.

V usage is TRBV27 and J usage is TRBJ2-1; 12 nucleotides match TRBD2. Germline V gene lookup returns CDR1 MNHEY and CDR2 SMNVEV (reference sequence). Losses at the gene ends were 3 bases for V and 9 bases for J; bases not matched to a gene: 12. The CDR3 runs 17 residues. Here the CDR3 DNA reads TGTGCCAGCAGTTTCCGACTAGCGGGAGCGAGTGGAGGTGAGCAGTTCTTC. It encodes CASSFRLAGASGGEQFF.

The chain recombines TRBV6-5 with TRBJ1-6, with TRBD1 matching over 11 bases. The CDR3 consists of 14 residues. CDR1 MNHEY and CDR2 SVGAGI come from the germline V gene. J lost 10 bases, V lost 5 bases, and 4 bases had no gene match. The CDR3 nucleotides are TGTGCCAGCAGTCCGGACAGGGGGCCGTCACCCCTCCACTTT. Its protein is CASSPDRGPSPLHF.

The V call is TRBV7-8, the J call TRBJ1-3; the D gene is possibly TRBD1 (6 bases). CDR3 length: 15 residues. Per germline, CDR1 SGHVS and CDR2 FQNEAQ. V was clipped by 5 bases and J by 0 bases, with 11 bases between them. The CDR3 loop reads CASSARGGSGNTIYF. The CDR3 region has the DNA TGTGCCAGCAGCGCCAGAGGGGGCTCTGGAAACACCATATATTTT.

Worth noting for this clone: The junction departs from the called germline gene at one end, perhaps through a read error. The gene calls are TRBV2 and TRBJ2-7; 8 positions match TRBD2. The CDR3 is made up of 18 amino acids. From germline, CDR1 is SNHLY and CDR2 FYNNEI. DNA for the CDR3: TGTGCCAGCAGCAACACACCCCAGACTAGCGCAAACTCCAACGAGCAGTACTTC. Translation gives CASSNTPQTSANSNEQYF. The whole variable domain, filled in from reference TRBV2 and TRBJ2-7, reads EPEVTQTPSHQVTQMGQEVILRCVPISNHLYFYWYRQILGQKVEFLVSFYNNEISEKSEIFDDQFSVERPDGSNFTLKIRSTKLEDSAMYFCASSNTPQTSANSNEQYFGPGTRLTVT.

The chain uses TRBV19 and TRBJ2-1; 7 bases map to TRBD1. J was trimmed by 2 bases and V by 10 bases; bases with no gene match: 11. The CDR3 runs to 15 residues. CDR1 and CDR2 (germline): LNHDA, SQIVND (reference sequence). The CDR3 reads CATQGQTGTYNEQFF. Here the CDR3 DNA reads TGTGCCACCCAAGGACAGACAGGGACCTACAATGAGCAGTTCTTC.

This rearrangement joins TRBV28 to TRBJ2-5; the match to TRBD1 covers 9 bases. V was pared by 6 bases and J by 1 base, with 0 bases of the junction left unmatched. CDR1 is MDHEN and CDR2 is SYDVKM in the germline V gene. This CDR3 spans 13 amino acids. CDR3 sequence reads: CASRTGGQETQYF. CDR3 coding DNA: TGTGCCAGCAGGACAGGGGGCCAAGAGACCCAGTACTTC.

Details on this clone: The sample contains more than one DNA sequence encoding this CDR3. J is TRBJ1-1 and V is TRBV30; no clear D. This CDR3 has 12 amino acids. V lost 2 bases and J lost 5, with 9 bases in between. Germline values: CDR1 GTSNPN, CDR2 SVGIG (reference sequence). The CDR3, as DNA: TGTGCCTGGAGTCCCGGGAATACTGAAGCTTTCTTT. This sequence encodes CAWSPGNTEAFF.

Comments on this clone: One junction end does not reproduce the germline sequence, and a read error may be involved. The rearrangement joins TRBV2 to TRBJ2-3; 13 bases line up with TRBD2. The CDR3 has 16 residues. Germline CDR1 SNHLY, CDR2 FYNNEI. CDR3 residues: CASSKAGLAGTDTQYF. CDR3 bases: TGTGCCAGCAGTAAAGCGGGACTAGCGGGGACAGATACGCAGTATTTT.

In its sample, this clone was seen once. The J gene is TRBJ2-1, the V gene TRBV11-2, with TRBD1 matching 10 bases. Looked up from germline, CDR1 is SGHAT and CDR2 is FQNNGV. The CDR3 length is 17 residues. Trimming at V came to 0 bases and at J to 4 bases, leaving 6 bases not matched to a gene. The CDR3 loop reads CASSLEAGTGAYNEQFF. For the CDR3, the DNA is TGTGCCAGCAGCTTAGAGGCCGGGACAGGGGCTTACAATGAGCAGTTCTTC.

This rearrangement joins TRBV4-2 to TRBJ1-4, with D possibly TRBD1 on 5 matching bases. Deletions cut 3 bases from V and 8 bases from J, with 19 bases between. This CDR3 has 16 residues. The germline V gene encodes CDR1 LGHNA and CDR2 YNFKEQ. CDR3 in DNA: TGTGCCAGCAGCCATTCAGGGCCATCCTATAGGGAAAAACTGTTTTTT. This gives the protein CASSHSGPSYREKLFF.

This clone is a singleton in its sample. The chain uses TRBV6-4 and TRBJ1-4; TRBD1 matches at 8 bases. The CDR3 has 13 amino acids. The germline V gene encodes CDR1 MRHNA and CDR2 SNTAGT. J was trimmed by 4 bases and V by 9 bases; bases with no gene match: 4. CDR3 in amino acids: CARGTGFNEKLFF. CDR3 sequence (DNA): TGTGCCAGGGGGACAGGATTTAATGAAAAACTGTTTTTT.

This clone showed up just once. V and J are TRBV7-2 and TRBJ2-5, with 15 bases identical to TRBD2. With V trimmed by 4 bases and J by 4 bases, 1 base remained unmatched. Germline lookup yields CDR1 SGHTA and CDR2 FQGNSA. The CDR3 is made up of 15 amino acids. This chain's CDR3 is CASSWTSGGGETQYF. For the CDR3, the DNA is TGTGCCAGCAGCTGGACTAGCGGGGGGGGAGAGACCCAGTACTTC. The entire variable domain, with the rest obtained from reference TRBV7-2 and TRBJ2-5, is as follows: GAGVSQSPSNKVTEKGKDVELRCDPISGHTALYWYRQSLGQGLEFLIYFQGNSAPDKSGLPSDRFSAERTGGSVSTLTIQRTQQEDSAVYLCASSWTSGGGETQYFGPGTRLLVL.

V is TRBV6-1 and J is TRBJ2-5, with 11 bases aligning to TRBD2. CDR1 is MNHNS, CDR2 SASEGT, per germline. J was trimmed by 5 bases and V by 2 bases; bases with no gene match: 7. The CDR3 length is 16 residues. CDR3: CASSEYSSGRGETQYF. The CDR3 nucleotides are TGTGCCAGCAGTGAATATAGTAGCGGGAGGGGGGAGACCCAGTACTTC.

This clone was seen a handful of times. The rearrangement joins TRBV7-2 to TRBJ2-1; 14 bases align to TRBD2. The CDR3 totals 15 residues. Trimming removed 6 bases from V and 10 bases from J; junction bases left unmatched: 8. The germline V gene has CDR1 SGHTA and CDR2 FQGNSA. This CDR3 reads CASRPTSGGAREQFF. DNA for the CDR3: TGTGCCAGCAGACCGACTAGCGGGGGGGCCCGCGAGCAGTTCTTC.

This clone turned up a few times. The chain joins TRBV4-3 to TRBJ2-1, with TRBD2 matching over 11 bases. Per germline, CDR1 LGHNA and CDR2 YSLEER. V lost 0 bases and J lost 3; bases outside the gene matches: 4. The CDR3 has 17 amino acids. CDR3 loop: CASSQDLTSGGYNEQFF. CDR3 in DNA: TGCGCCAGCAGCCAAGACCTCACTAGCGGGGGCTACAATGAGCAGTTCTTC.

This clone was seen only a few times. The rearrangement uses TRBV30 and TRBJ1-2, with TRBD1 as a possible D gene (6 bases). Between the trimmed V and J ends, which lost 7 bases and 4 bases, there was a span of 13 bases. The length of the CDR3 is 12 residues. Looked up from germline, CDR1 is GTSNPN and CDR2 is SVGIG (reference sequence). Here the CDR3 reads CASQGRSYGYTF. The CDR3 coding sequence is TGTGCCTCCCAGGGGCGCAGCTATGGCTACACCTTC.

The V and J genes are TRBV27 and TRBJ1-2; perhaps TRBD1 as D (6 bases). Germline V lookup: CDR1 MNHEY, CDR2 SMNVEV (reference sequence). V was clipped by 5 bases and J by 3 bases, with 22 bases between them. CDR3 length: 17 amino acids. Written as DNA, the CDR3 is TGTGCCAGCAGTAACTCCCACGGGACAACCTTAGACTATGGCTACACCTTC. Its translation: CASSNSHGTTLDYGYTF.

V is TRBV9 and J is TRBJ2-1; TRBD2 agrees at 13 bases. After removal of 4 bases from V and 4 bases from J, the junction contained 5 bases not matched to a gene. From germline, CDR1 is SGDLS and CDR2 YYNGEE. The CDR3 extends over 16 amino acids. CDR3 nucleotide sequence: TGTGCCAGCAGCTCCCCGGGACTAGCGGGGTACAATGAGCAGTTCTTC. Translated: CASSSPGLAGYNEQFF.

V is TRBV5-1 and J is TRBJ2-7; D is unresolved. From germline, CDR1 is SGHRS and CDR2 YFSETQ. Trimming took 4 bases from V and 0 from J, leaving 5 bases between them. The CDR3 spans 12 residues. The CDR3 here is CASSPNSYEQYF. The CDR3 coding sequence is TGCGCCAGCAGCCCAAACTCCTACGAGCAGTACTTC.

V is TRBV30 and J is TRBJ2-1; 10 nucleotides align to TRBD2. The length of the CDR3 is 13 residues. Germline V gene lookup returns CDR1 GTSNPN and CDR2 SVGIG (reference sequence). V gave up 5 bases and J gave up 5 bases; unmatched junction bases: 3. CDR3 nucleotides: TGTGCCTGGGGACTAGCGGTAAACAATGAGCAGTTCTTC. Residues: CAWGLAVNNEQFF.

This chain links TRBV2 with TRBJ2-2, with 10 bases aligning to TRBD2. The ends lost 7 bases at V and 7 bases at J; junction bases unmatched: 9. Germline-derived CDR1 and CDR2 are SNHLY and FYNNEI. The CDR3 extends over 15 amino acids. Here the CDR3 reads CASKEREGLGGELFF. The CDR3 region has the DNA TGTGCCAGCAAGGAGCGGGAGGGCCTCGGCGGGGAGCTGTTTTTT.

The chain employs TRBV25-1 and TRBJ1-2; D is undetermined. Between the trimmed V and J ends, which lost 5 bases and 3 bases, there was a span of 7 bases. The germline gives CDR1 MGHDK, CDR2 SYGVNS. CDR3 length: 12 amino acids. The CDR3: CASSSHYYGYTF. CDR3 DNA: TGTGCCAGCAGTAGTCACTACTATGGCTACACCTTC.

The rearrangement uses TRBV6-5 and TRBJ1-1; TRBD1 aligns across 9 bases. The ends lost 6 bases at V and 5 bases at J; junction bases unmatched: 7. This CDR3 is built from 14 residues. Germline CDR1 MNHEY, CDR2 SVGAGI. This CDR3 reads CASRGGQGGTEAFF. In nucleotides, the CDR3 is TGTGCCAGCAGAGGGGGACAGGGTGGGACTGAAGCTTTCTTT.

The gene calls are TRBV7-9 and TRBJ2-2, with 16 bases lining up with TRBD2. This CDR3 region has 19 residues. V lost 6 bases, J lost 3 bases, and 10 bases stayed unmatched. Germline V CDR1 and CDR2: SEHNR, FQNEAQ (reference sequence). The CDR3 DNA sequence: TGTGCCAGCAGGCATACCGGGACTAGCGGGAGGGCGGACACCGGGGAGCTGTTTTTT. Protein product: CASRHTGTSGRADTGELFF.

V usage is TRBV7-2 and J usage is TRBJ1-6; D is uncertain. Trimming removed 1 base at V and 14 bases at J, with 15 bases between. The CDR3 has 14 amino acids. The germline CDR1 and CDR2 sequences are SGHTA and FQGNSA. The CDR3 loop reads CASSLDVLRFTLHF. The CDR3 nucleotides are TGTGCCAGCAGCTTAGATGTACTCCGATTCACCCTCCACTTT.

Notes on this clone: The conserved closing phenylalanine or tryptophan is absent in this CDR3, likely reflecting a read error. This chain joins TRBV11-2 and TRBJ2-7; D call uncertain. Per germline, CDR1 SGHAT and CDR2 FQNNGV. Trimming cost V 2 bases and J 7 bases, with 6 bases left between them. The CDR3 extends over 11 amino acids. The chain's CDR3 is CASSLLREQYL. Written as DNA, the CDR3 is TGTGCCAGCAGCTTACTCCGGGAGCAGTACCTC.